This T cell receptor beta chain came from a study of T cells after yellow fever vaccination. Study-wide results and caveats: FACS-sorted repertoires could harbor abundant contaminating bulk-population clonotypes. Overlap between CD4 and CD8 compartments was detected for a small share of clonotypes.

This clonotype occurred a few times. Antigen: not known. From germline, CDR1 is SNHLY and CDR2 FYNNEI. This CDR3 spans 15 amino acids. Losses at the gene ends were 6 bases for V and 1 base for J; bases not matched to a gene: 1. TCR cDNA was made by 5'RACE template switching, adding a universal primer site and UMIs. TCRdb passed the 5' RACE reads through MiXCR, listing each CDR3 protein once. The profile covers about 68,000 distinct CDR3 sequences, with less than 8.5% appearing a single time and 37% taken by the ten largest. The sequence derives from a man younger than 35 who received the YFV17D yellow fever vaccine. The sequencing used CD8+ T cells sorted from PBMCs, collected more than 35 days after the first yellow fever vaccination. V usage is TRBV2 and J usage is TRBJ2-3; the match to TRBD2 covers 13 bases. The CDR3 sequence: CASRGLAGGTDTQYF. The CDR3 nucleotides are TGTGCCAGCAGAGGACTAGCGGGGGGCACAGATACGCAGTATTTT.